Reported below is one T cell receptor beta chain. Its matching antigen is unknown. Method: immunoSEQ multiplex PCR; TCRdb's copy keeps in-frame clones and lacks some. Here the sample spans 3,000 to 4,500 clones, 75% to 90% being singletons. This entry is derived from a study of circulating and synovial CD4+ cells in juvenile arthritis. Findings of the study overall: These blood cells shared more CDR3 sequences with synovium than bulk blood. Some such blood samples were as oligoclonal as synovium. Shared-clonotype fractions with synovium likely underestimate full repertoire overlap. CPL and bulk CD4 samples differed at least tenfold in T cell genomes.

CDR1 is SGHTA and CDR2 is FQGNSA in the germline V gene. The ends lost 5 bases at V and 0 bases at J; junction bases unmatched: 2. CDR3 length: 16 amino acids. The rearrangement joins TRBV7-2 to TRBJ2-1; 12 bases align to TRBD2. The receptor was derived from a human donor with juvenile idiopathic arthritis. Sequencing input: CD4+ T cells from synovial fluid. CDR3 DNA: TGTGCCAGCAGCCCGACTAGCGGGGGCTCCTACAATGAGCAGTTCTTC. As protein: CASSPTSGGSYNEQFF.